Listed below are T cell receptor beta chains from one sample, sequenced in a study of blood T cell repertoires in COVID-19. Assay: immunoSEQ multiplex PCR; the TCRdb copy retains only in-frame clones and omits some. Counted here are 45,000 or so clones, roughly 88% occurring once; the ten biggest clones make up 13% to 15%. The sequenced sample was peripheral blood. The receptors were gathered from a human donor in a cohort sampled during active COVID-19. Both conserved end residues are part of each CDR3. D genes are given only for firm matches.

J: TRBJ1-1; D: -; V: TRBV5-4; CDR3: CASSSRGGNTEAFF
J: TRBJ1-6; D: -; V: TRBV5-8; CDR3: CASSLWRDSPLHF
J: TRBJ1-2; D: -; V: TRBV4-3; CDR3: CASSQGRASYTF
J: TRBJ1-2; D: -; V: TRBV7-2; CDR3: CASSSSAAGVGRYYGYTF
J: TRBJ1-5; D: -; V: TRBV2; CDR3: CASSSTGSDKPQHF
J: TRBJ2-1; D: -; V: TRBV7-8; CDR3: CASSLEGVSYNEQFF
J: TRBJ2-7; D: TRBD2; V: TRBV4-3; CDR3: CASSQQLAGVYEQYF
J: TRBJ1-4; D: TRBD1; V: TRBV27; CDR3: CASSSIFREGAREKLFF
J: TRBJ1-2; D: -; V: TRBV4-1; CDR3: CASSQDGQPNYGYTF
J: TRBJ1-2; D: -; V: TRBV28; CDR3: CASSVRVDYGYTF
J: TRBJ2-3; D: -; V: TRBV15; CDR3: CATSRDLSRTQYF
J: TRBJ2-7; D: -; V: TRBV15; CDR3: CATSRGQGVYEQYF
J: TRBJ2-7; D: TRBD2; V: TRBV11-2; CDR3: CASRSTSGSLYEQYF
J: TRBJ2-7; D: TRBD1; V: TRBV18; CDR3: CASSPTGSYEQYF
J: TRBJ1-1; D: -; V: TRBV7-3; CDR3: CASSLTAGPGTEAFF
J: TRBJ1-2; D: -; V: TRBV7-9; CDR3: CASSSRGESDGYTF
J: TRBJ1-2; D: TRBD1; V: TRBV4-3; CDR3: CASSHLTGDYGYTF
J: TRBJ2-5; D: -; V: TRBV13; CDR3: CASSPRRGETQYF
J: TRBJ2-3; D: -; V: TRBV19; CDR3: CASSQGSVTDTQYF
J: TRBJ2-3; D: TRBD1; V: TRBV7-2; CDR3: CASSTTGQGIIDTQYF
J: TRBJ2-1; D: -; V: TRBV6-6; CDR3: CASSYSDTVGDNEQFF
J: TRBJ2-1; D: TRBD2; V: TRBV2; CDR3: CASTYSGRGVYEQFF
J: TRBJ2-1; D: TRBD2; V: TRBV7-9; CDR3: CASIRSPQRDEQFF
J: TRBJ2-6; D: TRBD2; V: TRBV7-9; CDR3: CASTQVNRTSGFSGANVLTF
J: TRBJ2-6; D: -; V: TRBV28; CDR3: CASRYRLDSGANVLTF
J: TRBJ2-5; D: TRBD2; V: TRBV29-1; CDR3: CSVRLAGFQETQYF